This T cell receptor beta chain was observed in a study of neurological immune-mediated disorders. TCRdb reanalysed the 5' RACE reads using MiXCR and keeps one entry per CDR3 protein. Here the sample spans some 50,000 distinct CDR3 sequences, around 1.9% being singletons. This clonotype has a count of ten or more. Sequenced material: PBMCs. The TCR sequence derives from a woman aged 40 to 49 with multiple sclerosis.

CDR3 amino acids: CASQGPSTDTQYF. CDR3 in DNA: TGTGCCAGTCAGGGACCTAGCACAGATACGCAGTATTTT. J is TRBJ2-3 and V is TRBV6-1; D tentatively fits TRBD1 or TRBD2 (5 bases each). This CDR3 has 13 amino acids. The V gene lost 9 bases and the J gene lost 0 bases, with 10 bases spanning the gap. In germline, CDR1 is MNHNS, CDR2 SASEGT.